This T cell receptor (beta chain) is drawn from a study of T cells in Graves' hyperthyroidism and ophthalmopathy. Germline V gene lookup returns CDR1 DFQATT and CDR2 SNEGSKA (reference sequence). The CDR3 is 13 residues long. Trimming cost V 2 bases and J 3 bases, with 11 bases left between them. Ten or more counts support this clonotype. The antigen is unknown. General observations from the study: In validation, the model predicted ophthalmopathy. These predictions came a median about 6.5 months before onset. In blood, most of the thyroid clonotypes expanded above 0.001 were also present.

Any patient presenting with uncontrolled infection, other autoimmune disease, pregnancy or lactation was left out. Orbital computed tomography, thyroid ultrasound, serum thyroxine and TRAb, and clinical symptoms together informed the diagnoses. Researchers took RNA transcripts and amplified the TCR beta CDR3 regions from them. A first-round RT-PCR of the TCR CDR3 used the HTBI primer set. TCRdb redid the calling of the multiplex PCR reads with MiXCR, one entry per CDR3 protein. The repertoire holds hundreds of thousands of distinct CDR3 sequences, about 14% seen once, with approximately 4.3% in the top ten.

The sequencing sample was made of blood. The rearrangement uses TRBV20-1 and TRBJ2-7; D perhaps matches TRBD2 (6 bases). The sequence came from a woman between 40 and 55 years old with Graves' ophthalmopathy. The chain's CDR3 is CSARSGANYEQYF. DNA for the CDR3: TGCAGTGCTAGATCGGGAGCAAACTACGAGCAGTACTTC.